A single sample is the source of the 10 T cell receptor beta chains below, sequenced in a study of T cell repertoires in cytomegalovirus infection. TCRdb redid the calling of the reads with MiXCR, one entry per CDR3 protein. The sample has about 98,000 distinct CDR3 sequences, approximately 15% seen once. Sequencing was carried out using PBMCs. These receptors were obtained from a human donor in good health (CMV status not recorded). Some clones in this sample may be carry-over from other donors' samples.

This clonotype came up many times. This chain connects TRBV30 to TRBJ1-1; tentatively, D is TRBD1 (5 bases). The CDR3 totals 14 residues. V was clipped by 0 bases and J by 1 base, with 9 bases between them. Germline V gene lookup returns CDR1 GTSNPN and CDR2 SVGIG (reference sequence). The CDR3: CAWSVQVGNTEAFF. The CDR3 DNA sequence: TGTGCCTGGAGTGTACAGGTGGGGAACACTGAAGCTTTCTTT.

The chain employs TRBV10-3 and TRBJ2-1, with a tentative D call TRBD1 (6 bases). CDR3 length: 15 residues. V was shortened by 0 bases and J by 7 bases, with 13 bases between the two germline ends. Germline V gene lookup returns CDR1 ENHRY and CDR2 SYGVKD. CDR3: CAISESMLGQNEQFF. CDR3 DNA: TGTGCCATCAGTGAGTCGATGCTGGGACAAAATGAGCAGTTCTTC.

In its sample, this clonotype was seen many times. The chain recombines TRBV7-2 with TRBJ2-7, with D unclear. In germline, CDR1 is SGHTA, CDR2 FQGNSA. The CDR3 consists of 14 residues. V dropped 3 bases and J dropped 5 bases, with 14 bases sitting between them. The DNA for the CDR3 is TGTGCCAGCAGCTTTGACTCACGAAAGCACGAGCAGTACTTC. Translating it yields CASSFDSRKHEQYF. Combining the CDR3 with reference TRBV7-2 and TRBJ2-7 gives the whole variable domain GAGVSQSPSNKVTEKGKDVELRCDPISGHTALYWYRQSLGQGLEFLIYFQGNSAPDKSGLPSDRFSAERTGGSVSTLTIQRTQQEDSAVYLCASSFDSRKHEQYFGPGTRLTVT.

There are a few counts of this clonotype. The rearrangement links TRBV7-3 to TRBJ1-6, with 10 nucleotides matching TRBD1. The germline V gene encodes CDR1 SGHTA and CDR2 FQGTGA. This CDR3 has 15 residues. J lost 7 bases, V lost 4 bases, and 4 bases had no gene match. In DNA form, the CDR3 reads TGTGCCAGCAGCTCAACGGGACAGGGGAATTCACCCCTCCACTTT. Translated, it gives CASSSTGQGNSPLHF.

This clonotype has ten or more counts. The chain recombines TRBV7-8 with TRBJ1-2, with D possibly matching TRBD1 (6 bases). The CDR3 runs 16 residues. Trimming removed 6 bases at V and 0 bases at J, with 17 bases between. Germline values: CDR1 SGHVS, CDR2 FQNEAQ. CDR3 nucleotides: TGTGCCAGCAGTCGCCGACGACAGGTAGCTAACTATGGCTACACCTTC. Translated, it gives CASSRRRQVANYGYTF.

This clonotype was counted a few times. J is TRBJ2-1 and V is TRBV20-1; 9 bases are a match to TRBD2. V was pared by 4 bases and J by 6 bases, with 13 bases of the junction left unmatched. Germline-derived CDR1 and CDR2 are DFQATT and SNEGSKA (reference sequence). The CDR3 has 16 amino acids. In DNA, the CDR3 is TGCAGTGCTACGGGCGGGGGGGCACTCTCGGGCAATGAGCAGTTCTTC. It is translated as CSATGGGALSGNEQFF.

This clonotype was recorded a few times. The rearrangement joins TRBV29-1 to TRBJ2-7, with 10 bases fitting TRBD1. CDR3 length equals 11 residues. From germline, CDR1 is SQVTM and CDR2 ANQGSEA. J was trimmed by 5 bases and V by 8 bases; bases with no gene match: 3. CDR3 region: CSTGTGDEQYF. For the CDR3, the DNA is TGCAGCACTGGGACAGGGGACGAGCAGTACTTC.

This clonotype was detected ten times or more. The CDR3 sequence: CASSFRTSEYFYGYTF. DNA for the CDR3: TGTGCCAGCAGCTTCCGGACATCCGAATATTTCTATGGCTACACCTTC. The chain combines TRBV7-2 with TRBJ1-2, with D perhaps TRBD1 (5 bases). From germline, CDR1 is SGHTA and CDR2 FQGNSA. The ends were cut back, 3 bases at V and 4 bases at J, with 18 bases in the middle. CDR3 size: 16 residues.

This clonotype has a count of ten or more. V and J are TRBV11-2 and TRBJ2-1; the D gene is possibly TRBD2 (6 bases). Germline-derived CDR1 and CDR2 are SGHAT and FQNNGV. The V gene lost 8 bases and the J gene lost 5 bases, with 7 bases spanning the gap. The CDR3 contains 11 residues. CDR3 loop: CASSGDNEQFF. CDR3 nucleotide sequence: TGTGCCAGCTCGGGGGACAATGAGCAGTTCTTC.

This sequence joins TRBV4-1 and TRBJ1-2; 8 bases are shared with TRBD1. Germline V gene sequence: CDR1 MGHRA, CDR2 YSYEKL. Unmatched junction bases numbered 14, after V lost 4 bases and J lost 7 bases. CDR3 size: 16 residues. CDR3 loop: CASSPGTGSFSGGYTF. The CDR3 bases are TGCGCCAGCAGCCCCGGGACAGGATCTTTTTCCGGTGGCTACACCTTC.